The 18 T cell receptor beta chains below all came from one sample that was sequenced in a study of pediatric ulcerative colitis. Rectal tissue came from one to two pinch biopsies taken at colonoscopy. Sequencing was performed with immunoSEQ multiplex PCR; in TCRdb, only in-frame clones are kept and a portion is missing. This sample has some 50,000 clones, with under 80% found just once. The specimen was gut tissue. These receptor sequences come from a girl aged 5 to 17 with moderate ulcerative colitis.

V usage is TRBV6-6 and J usage is TRBJ2-1, with a possible D match to TRBD1 (5 bases). Looked up from germline, CDR1 is MNHNY and CDR2 is SVGAGI (reference sequence). CDR3 length equals 14 residues. V lost 0 bases to trimming and J lost 7 bases, with 10 bases between them. CDR3 bases: TGTGCCAGCAGTTACTCGAAGGGGTTTAATGAGCAGTTCTTC. Translated, it gives CASSYSKGFNEQFF.

The chain uses TRBV6-5 and TRBJ2-1; 8 bases are shared with TRBD2. V shed 7 bases and J 4 bases; nucleotides not matched to a gene: 3. Germline V gene lookup returns CDR1 MNHEY and CDR2 SVGAGI. The CDR3 is 13 amino acids. The CDR3 DNA follows: TGTGCCAGCAAACTAGCGGCTTACAATGAGCAGTTCTTC. The encoded protein is CASKLAAYNEQFF.

The chain uses TRBV6-1 and TRBJ1-6, with 7 nucleotides matching TRBD1. Trimming at V came to 7 bases and at J to 9 bases, leaving 9 bases not matched to a gene. The germline CDR1 and CDR2 sequences are MNHNS and SASEGT. The CDR3 runs 14 residues. The CDR3 coding sequence is TGTGCCAGCAATCCGGGACAGCAGACTTCACCCCTCCACTTT. It translates to CASNPGQQTSPLHF.

This clone was recorded only once. This chain joins TRBV5-6 and TRBJ2-1; TRBD1 might be the D (5 bases). The CDR3 runs to 13 residues. Trimming stripped 1 base from V and 5 bases from J, with 7 bases between. Germline CDR1 reads SGHDT; CDR2 reads YYEEEE. CDR3 DNA: TGTGCCAGCAGCTTGTTCAGGGACAATGAGCAGTTCTTC. This sequence encodes CASSLFRDNEQFF.

The rearrangement links TRBV9 to TRBJ1-5; 10 nucleotides line up with TRBD1. The CDR3 contains 14 residues. The J segment lost 9 bases and the V segment lost 3 bases, leaving 6 bases of the junction unmatched. Germline CDR1 is SGDLS and CDR2 is YYNGEE. The DNA of the CDR3 is TGTGCCAGCAGCGCCGGGACAGGGGACCGGCCCCAGCATTTT. Its protein product is CASSAGTGDRPQHF. Full variable domain (rest looked up from reference TRBV9 and TRBJ1-5): DSGVTQTPKHLITATGQRVTLRCSPRSGDLSVYWYQQSLDQGLQFLIQYYNGEERAKGNILERFSAQQFPDLHSELNLSSLELGDSALYFCASSAGTGDRPQHFGDGTRLSIL.

The V and J genes are TRBV11-2 and TRBJ2-1, with D possibly being TRBD2 (5 bases). The CDR3 has 14 amino acids. Trimming pared 0 bases from V and 15 bases from J, leaving 18 bases between. Germline lookup yields CDR1 SGHAT and CDR2 FQNNGV. The CDR3: CASSLDLRAGIRFF. CDR3 sequence (DNA): TGTGCCAGCAGCTTAGATTTGCGGGCCGGGATAAGGTTCTTC.

The rearrangement joins TRBV19 to TRBJ2-1; D may be TRBD2 (5 bases). This CDR3 spans 15 amino acids. Germline V gene sequence: CDR1 LNHDA, CDR2 SQIVND (reference sequence). With 7 bases removed from V and 3 bases from J, the gap between germline ends came to 16 bases. This CDR3 is CASTVRGWGYNEQFF. The CDR3 coding sequence is TGTGCCAGTACTGTACGGGGTTGGGGCTACAATGAGCAGTTCTTC.

The chain uses TRBV6-5 and TRBJ1-1, with a possible D match to TRBD1 (6 bases). Trimming stripped 8 bases from V and 8 bases from J, with 18 bases between. Per the germline V gene, CDR1 is MNHEY and CDR2 is SVGAGI. The CDR3 contains 13 residues. The CDR3 region has the DNA TGTGCCAGCCGCCAGACAGGCCGGATCGAAGCTTTCTTT. Its protein is CASRQTGRIEAFF.

The J gene is TRBJ2-2, the V gene TRBV18; tentative D call: TRBD1 (5 bases). The V gene's germline CDR1 is KGHSH and CDR2 LQKENI. V was trimmed by 3 bases and J by 3 bases, leaving 11 bases between them. This CDR3 contains 15 residues. CDR3 residues: CASSPTSRDTGELFF. The CDR3 nucleotides are TGTGCCAGCTCACCGACCTCCAGGGACACCGGGGAGCTGTTTTTT. The whole variable domain, remainder taken from reference TRBV18 and TRBJ2-2, is NAGVMQNPRHLVRRRGQEARLRCSPMKGHSHVYWYRQLPEEGLKFMVYLQKENIIDESGMPKERFSAEFPKEGPSILRIQQVVRGDSAAYFCASSPTSRDTGELFFGEGSRLTVL.

This chain connects TRBV7-9 to TRBJ2-3, with D unclear. CDR3 length: 16 residues. Germline CDR1 reads SEHNR; CDR2 reads FQNEAQ (reference sequence). Trimming left V 4 bases short and J 2 bases short, with 16 bases between. The CDR3 nucleotides are TGTGCCAGCAGCTCGAGGACGGCCGGATTCACAGATACGCAGTATTTT. Protein: CASSSRTAGFTDTQYF.

The genes are TRBV18 and TRBJ1-1, with D unclear. CDR1 and CDR2 (germline): KGHSH, LQKENI. The CDR3 length is 15 residues. With 1 base removed from V and 1 base from J, the gap between germline ends came to 10 bases. CDR3 nucleotide sequence: TGTGCCAGCTCACCACGGGGAGGAGCGAACACTGAAGCTTTCTTT. This codes for CASSPRGGANTEAFF. Full variable domain (remainder filled in from reference TRBV18 and TRBJ1-1): NAGVMQNPRHLVRRRGQEARLRCSPMKGHSHVYWYRQLPEEGLKFMVYLQKENIIDESGMPKERFSAEFPKEGPSILRIQQVVRGDSAAYFCASSPRGGANTEAFFGQGTRLTVV.

The chain employs TRBV11-2 and TRBJ2-7; TRBD2 is a possible D gene (5 bases). V lost 1 base and J lost 1, with 11 bases in between. CDR1 and CDR2 (germline): SGHAT, FQNNGV. This CDR3 comprises 15 residues. The CDR3 region is CASSLAVAPSYEQYF. The DNA for the CDR3 is TGTGCCAGCAGCTTAGCGGTAGCGCCGTCCTACGAGCAGTACTTC.

This chain links TRBV7-2 with TRBJ2-2; D perhaps matches TRBD2 (6 bases). There are 13 residues in the CDR3. Looked up from germline, CDR1 is SGHTA and CDR2 is FQGNSA. The V gene lost 6 bases and the J gene lost 6 bases, with 11 bases spanning the gap. CDR3 bases: TGTGCCAGCAGTTGGGGGGTCGCCGGGGAGCTGTTTTTT. Its protein product is CASSWGVAGELFF.

The CDR3 here is CASSVDWSPNTEAFF. In nucleotides, the CDR3 is TGTGCCAGCAGCGTAGATTGGAGCCCGAACACTGAAGCTTTCTTT. The rearrangement links TRBV9 to TRBJ1-1; no clear D gene. The CDR3 has 15 amino acids. V lost 0 bases and J lost 1, with 10 bases in between. The germline V gene encodes CDR1 SGDLS and CDR2 YYNGEE.

The chain is built from TRBV7-9 and TRBJ1-1, with no clear D. Per germline, CDR1 SEHNR and CDR2 FQNEAQ (reference sequence). The CDR3 covers 13 residues. V was clipped by 1 base and J by 0 bases, with 3 bases between them. The CDR3 spells CASSLGMNTEAFF. The CDR3 nucleotides read TGTGCCAGCAGCTTAGGGATGAACACTGAAGCTTTCTTT. The whole variable domain, remainder taken from reference TRBV7-9 and TRBJ1-1, is DTGVSQNPRHKITKRGQNVTFRCDPISEHNRLYWYRQTLGQGPEFLTYFQNEAQLEKSRLLSDRFSAERPKGSFSTLEIQRTEQGDSAMYLCASSLGMNTEAFFGQGTRLTVV.

V gene TRBV4-1 combines with J gene TRBJ2-3; the D call may be TRBD1 or TRBD2 (6 bases each). Germline lookup yields CDR1 MGHRA and CDR2 YSYEKL. The CDR3 length is 17 residues. V was trimmed by 0 bases and J by 4 bases, leaving 17 bases between them. The CDR3 is CASSQDNSRGVADTQYF. CDR3 bases: TGCGCCAGCAGCCAAGATAATTCGAGGGGGGTGGCAGATACGCAGTATTTT.

The chain employs TRBV27 and TRBJ2-1, with D possibly TRBD1 on 5 matching bases. V lost 1 base, J lost 1 base, and 17 bases lay in between. Germline CDR1 reads MNHEY; CDR2 reads SMNVEV (reference sequence). This CDR3 has 18 residues. The CDR3 region is CASSLFGPSSGSYNEQFF. The CDR3 DNA reads as TGTGCCAGCAGTTTATTCGGCCCTAGTTCAGGGTCCTACAATGAGCAGTTCTTC.

This chain connects TRBV30 to TRBJ2-5; D gene ambiguous. Germline values: CDR1 GTSNPN, CDR2 SVGIG (reference sequence). V lost 0 bases and J 5 bases, leaving 19 bases between the germline ends. The CDR3 spans 16 residues. CDR3 sequence reads: CAWSVRLGWVFETQYF. The CDR3 nucleotides read TGTGCCTGGAGTGTAAGGCTAGGGTGGGTTTTCGAGACCCAGTACTTC.